Following are 32 T cell receptor beta chains from one sample sequenced in a study of T-cell memory formation after mild COVID-19. In TCRdb, the 5' RACE reads were re-called with MiXCR into one record per CDR3 protein. The sample carries a few hundred thousand distinct CDR3 sequences, approximately 19% recorded once. Sequences were obtained from PBMCs or a T cell subset sorted from them (not recorded which). Every receptor here comes from a man aged 18 to 29 who had mild COVID-19 (a few samples of this study predate the infection). Cell type and time point are not known.

The V call is TRBV5-5, the J call TRBJ2-1, with 8 bases identical to TRBD1. After removal of 6 bases from V and 8 bases from J, the junction contained 10 bases not matched to a gene. This CDR3 contains 14 residues. Germline loops: CDR1 SGHKS, CDR2 YYEKEE (reference sequence). The CDR3 nucleotides read TGTGCCAGCAACGCCGGACAGGGCTTCGATGAGCAGTTCTTC. Translation: CASNAGQGFDEQFF.

There are a few counts of this clonotype. The chain uses TRBV7-2 and TRBJ1-4, with D hard to call. The CDR3 consists of 17 residues. CDR1 and CDR2 from the germline V gene are SGHTA and FQGNSA. Trimming cost V 4 bases and J 0 bases, with 15 bases left between them. In DNA form, the CDR3 reads TGTGCCAGCAGCTACGCCGCGACGAGTTCAACTAATGAAAAACTGTTTTTT. Its translation is CASSYAATSSTNEKLFF.

This clonotype was seen a handful of times. The rearrangement joins TRBV9 to TRBJ2-3; D is perhaps TRBD1 (5 bases). Germline V gene sequence: CDR1 SGDLS, CDR2 YYNGEE. This CDR3 has 13 residues. Deletions cut 4 bases from V and 2 bases from J, with 8 bases between. Written as DNA, the CDR3 is TGTGCCAGCAGCCTACAGGCCACAGATACGCAGTATTTT. It yields the protein CASSLQATDTQYF. Full variable domain (outside the CDR3, taken from reference TRBV9 and TRBJ2-3): DSGVTQTPKHLITATGQRVTLRCSPRSGDLSVYWYQQSLDQGLQFLIQYYNGEERAKGNILERFSAQQFPDLHSELNLSSLELGDSALYFCASSLQATDTQYFGPGTRLTVL.

This clonotype was counted between two and nine times. The chain joins TRBV4-1 to TRBJ2-7, with D tentatively TRBD1 (5 bases). From germline, CDR1 is MGHRA and CDR2 YSYEKL. The CDR3 loop spans 15 amino acids. V was trimmed by 3 bases and J by 0 bases, leaving 12 bases between them. Written as DNA, the CDR3 is TGCGCCAGCAGCCATCAAGATGACAGCTCCTACGAGCAGTACTTC. Its translation: CASSHQDDSSYEQYF.

This clonotype showed up just a few times. V and J are TRBV6-5 and TRBJ2-3; D is possibly TRBD1 or TRBD2 (5 bases each). V gave up 1 base and J gave up 2 bases, with 10 bases separating them. CDR1 is MNHEY, CDR2 SVGAGI, per germline. The CDR3 has 15 residues. Here the CDR3 DNA reads TGTGCCAGCAGTTACTACCGAGGGGACACAGATACGCAGTATTTT. Translation: CASSYYRGDTDTQYF.

Remarks on this clonotype: Its ends do not fully match the called genes, so a read error is possible. The genes are TRBV7-2 and TRBJ2-3, with D hard to call. The germline V gene has CDR1 SGHTA and CDR2 FQGNSA. The CDR3 length is 16 residues. As DNA, the CDR3 is TGTGCCAGCAGTTTAGTAAGTGACGGGTACGCAGATACGCAGTATTTT. Encoded protein: CASSLVSDGYADTQYF.

There are a few counts of this clonotype. This chain links TRBV12-3 or TRBV12-4 with TRBJ2-4; perhaps TRBD2 as D (6 bases). This CDR3 region has 15 residues. V was pared by 2 bases and J by 8 bases, with 16 bases between. This CDR3 reads CASSLRGILRDIQYF. The CDR3 nucleotides are TGTGCCAGCAGTTTACGGGGGATTTTGCGTGACATTCAGTACTTC.

The chain couples TRBV4-3 to TRBJ2-3; weak D call: TRBD2 (5 bases). V was cut by 0 bases and J by 6 bases, with 13 bases left in between. Germline assignment: CDR1 LGHNA and CDR2 YSLEER. The CDR3 sequence is 15 residues long. The CDR3 loop is CASSQEATGVDTQYF. The CDR3 region has the DNA TGCGCCAGCAGCCAAGAAGCAACCGGGGTGGATACGCAGTATTTT.

The chain couples TRBV28 to TRBJ2-7; 7 nucleotides match TRBD2. Germline V gives CDR1 MDHEN, CDR2 SYDVKM. The CDR3 is made up of 14 amino acids. The V segment lost 8 bases and the J segment 3 bases; nucleotides outside the gene matches: 10. In DNA form, the CDR3 reads TGTGCCAGCGGTGGGGGGGAATCGCGCTACGAGCAGTACGTC. Its translation is CASGGGESRYEQYV.

This clonotype was seen at least ten times. The chain employs TRBV7-2 and TRBJ1-3, with D uncertain. This CDR3 has 14 amino acids. Trimming removed 0 bases at V and 2 bases at J, with 5 bases between. The V gene's germline CDR1 is SGHTA and CDR2 FQGNSA. Here the CDR3 reads CASSLAGTGNTIYF. The CDR3 region has the DNA TGTGCCAGCAGCTTAGCGGGGACTGGAAACACCATATATTTT.

V usage is TRBV7-9 and J usage is TRBJ2-1; D possibly uses TRBD1 or TRBD2 (6 bases each). V was shortened by 7 bases and J by 8 bases, with 12 bases between the two germline ends. This CDR3 has 12 amino acids. CDR1 and CDR2 (germline): SEHNR, FQNEAQ (reference sequence). Written as DNA, the CDR3 is TGTGCCAGCACTAGGGGGGACTATGAGCAGTTCTTC. Its protein product is CASTRGDYEQFF.

In this sample, this clonotype turned up a few times. The chain couples TRBV29-1 to TRBJ2-5; TRBD2 might be the D (6 bases). Per germline, CDR1 SQVTM and CDR2 ANQGSEA. This CDR3 is built from 11 residues. Trimming pared 4 bases from V and 9 bases from J, leaving 12 bases between. CDR3 protein: CSVVVGEAQYF. CDR3 nucleotide sequence: TGCAGCGTTGTGGTAGGGGAGGCCCAGTACTTC.

The chain couples TRBV6-5 to TRBJ1-1; D call uncertain. Germline V gives CDR1 MNHEY, CDR2 SVGAGI. The CDR3 length is 14 residues. Trimming removed 2 bases at V and 1 base at J, with 8 bases between. CDR3 region: CASSYKPGNTEAFF. The CDR3 DNA follows: TGTGCCAGCAGTTACAAGCCAGGGAACACTGAAGCTTTCTTT.

This rearrangement joins TRBV10-3 to TRBJ2-7, with TRBD1 matching 8 bases. Trimming cost V 3 bases and J 3 bases; bases outside gene matches: 1. Germline V gene lookup returns CDR1 ENHRY and CDR2 SYGVKD. There are 13 residues in the CDR3. The CDR3 DNA sequence: TGTGCCATCAGTGAAGGACAGGGCTACGAGCAGTACGTC. Amino acid sequence: CAISEGQGYEQYV.

The rearrangement joins TRBV5-1 to TRBJ1-2; a possible D gene is TRBD1 (6 bases). V lost 2 bases and J lost 6, with 14 bases in between. Per germline, CDR1 SGHRS and CDR2 YFSETQ. This CDR3 contains 14 residues. The CDR3 coding sequence is TGCGCCAGCAGCTTTTCGGGGGGCGTCCATGGCTACACCTTC. Amino acids: CASSFSGGVHGYTF.

This clonotype occurred a few times. V gene TRBV6-6 combines with J gene TRBJ1-1, with no clear D. In germline, CDR1 is MNHNY, CDR2 SVGAGI (reference sequence). The V end was cut by 3 bases, the J end by 3 bases, with 8 bases between. The CDR3 covers 13 residues. The CDR3 sequence is CASSYEIYTEAFF. The CDR3 DNA reads TGTGCCAGCAGTTATGAGATTTACACTGAAGCTTTCTTT.

The genes are TRBV12-3 or TRBV12-4 and TRBJ1-1; no reliable D call. The CDR3 has 12 residues. Trimming removed 4 bases from V and 7 bases from J, with 10 bases in between. The CDR3 coding sequence is TGTGCCAGCAGTTATGGACTTAATGAAGCTTTCTTT. This gives the protein CASSYGLNEAFF.

The chain combines TRBV21-1 with TRBJ1-6; TRBD1, as called in the table, went unchecked against the DNA. TRBV21-1 is classified as a pseudogene. CDR3 size: 15 residues. CDR3 bases: TGTGCCAGCAATAGAGGCACCCCAAAGGGATCACCCCTCCACTTT. It yields the protein CASNRGTPKGSPLHF.

The V call is TRBV20-1, the J call TRBJ2-5; D unresolved. The CDR3 covers 13 residues. CDR1 is DFQATT and CDR2 is SNEGSKA in the germline V gene (reference sequence). Deletions cut 0 bases from V and 4 bases from J, with 9 bases between. The CDR3: CSARDAWSETQYF. The CDR3 nucleotides read TGCAGTGCTAGAGATGCATGGTCAGAGACCCAGTACTTC.

A few counts support this clonotype. The rearrangement joins TRBV10-3 to TRBJ2-3; 10 positions agree with TRBD2. This CDR3 comprises 14 residues. The germline gives CDR1 ENHRY, CDR2 SYGVKD. Germline trimming cut 6 bases from V and 1 base from J; bases unmatched to any gene: 1. CDR3 sequence reads: CAISLAGGTDTQYF. The CDR3 DNA is TGTGCCATCAGCCTAGCGGGGGGCACAGATACGCAGTATTTT.

This chain links TRBV5-1 with TRBJ2-3, with D perhaps matching TRBD1 or TRBD2 (5 bases each). Germline V CDR1 and CDR2: SGHRS, YFSETQ. This CDR3 has 15 amino acids. The germline V and J ends were trimmed by 2 bases and 2 bases, with 12 bases remaining between them. The CDR3 nucleotides are TGCGCCAGCAGCTTTCTGGGACGGACCACAGATACGCAGTATTTT. Translated: CASSFLGRTTDTQYF.

This rearrangement joins TRBV28 to TRBJ2-7; possible D gene TRBD2, 5 bases. Germline V gene lookup returns CDR1 MDHEN and CDR2 SYDVKM. The CDR3 is made up of 14 amino acids. Trimming cost V 7 bases and J 0 bases, with 13 bases left between them. The CDR3 here is CASKGAGDSYEQYV. CDR3 DNA: TGTGCCAGCAAAGGCGCCGGGGACTCCTACGAGCAGTACGTC.

The rearrangement links TRBV6-2 or TRBV6-3 to TRBJ2-7; the match to TRBD2 covers 7 bases. Germline V gene sequence: CDR1 MNHEY, CDR2 SVGEGT. The CDR3 is made up of 15 amino acids. Losses at the gene ends were 2 bases for V and 4 bases for J; bases not matched to a gene: 8. CDR3 sequence (DNA): TGTGCCAGCAGTTACCGTCCTAGCGGTGGTTACGAGCAGTACTTC. Its protein is CASSYRPSGGYEQYF.

This chain uses TRBV15 with TRBJ2-5; D is uncertain. The CDR3 length is 14 residues. Trimming took off 0 bases at V and 1 base at J, with 6 bases between the two ends. From germline, CDR1 is LNHNV and CDR2 YYDKDF (reference sequence). CDR3 nucleotide sequence: TGTGCCACCAGCAGAGATTCTACCCAAGAGACCCAGTACTTC. Protein sequence: CATSRDSTQETQYF.

The J gene is TRBJ1-5, the V gene TRBV19; unclear D gene. The CDR3 contains 15 residues. Germline V lookup: CDR1 LNHDA, CDR2 SQIVND (reference sequence). Trimming removed 0 bases from V and 11 bases from J, with 17 bases in between. The CDR3 region has the DNA TGTGCCAGTAGTATAGACCGCCGTACCTCCTCGGCCCAGCATTTT. This encodes CASSIDRRTSSAQHF.

There are a few counts of this clonotype. V gene TRBV18 combines with J gene TRBJ1-5; a possible D gene is TRBD1 (5 bases). Trimming left V 6 bases short and J 2 bases short, with 11 bases between. Germline lookup yields CDR1 KGHSH and CDR2 LQKENI. The CDR3 consists of 14 residues. CDR3 amino acids: CASSAGEGNQPQHF. The CDR3 DNA reads as TGTGCCAGCTCGGCGGGGGAGGGCAATCAGCCCCAGCATTTT. The variable domain in full, completed from reference TRBV18 and TRBJ1-5, reads NAGVMQNPRHLVRRRGQEARLRCSPMKGHSHVYWYRQLPEEGLKFMVYLQKENIIDESGMPKERFSAEFPKEGPSILRIQQVVRGDSAAYFCASSAGEGNQPQHFGDGTRLSIL.

The gene calls are TRBV2 and TRBJ2-1; 7 bases agree with TRBD1. Germline CDR1 reads SNHLY; CDR2 reads FYNNEI. The CDR3 covers 12 residues. Trimming at V came to 6 bases and at J to 9 bases, leaving 5 bases not matched to a gene. Written as DNA, the CDR3 is TGTGCCAGCAGAGACAGGGTCCGTGAGCAGTTCTTC. This sequence encodes CASRDRVREQFF.

This clonotype was found a few times. V gene TRBV12-3 or TRBV12-4 combines with J gene TRBJ1-2, with a weak D call TRBD1 (6 bases). Trimming removed 7 bases from V and 4 bases from J, with 7 bases in between. The length of the CDR3 is 11 residues. This CDR3 is CASMTGYGYTF. The CDR3 DNA reads TGTGCCAGCATGACAGGCTATGGCTACACCTTC.

This clonotype was seen only a few times. The CDR3 spells CASSEPGTDTQYF. The CDR3 bases are TGTGCCAGCAGTGAGCCCGGAACAGATACGCAGTATTTT. This rearrangement joins TRBV25-1 to TRBJ2-3, with D unclear. The V end was cut by 3 bases, the J end by 3 bases, with 7 bases between. The CDR3 spans 13 residues. Germline CDR1 reads MGHDK; CDR2 reads SYGVNS.

This clonotype was seen more than once but under ten times. J is TRBJ2-1 and V is TRBV28; 9 bases fit TRBD2. This CDR3 is built from 14 residues. CDR1 MDHEN and CDR2 SYDVKM come from the germline V gene. With V trimmed by 4 bases and J by 10 bases, 8 bases remained unmatched. DNA for the CDR3: TGTGCCAGCAGTTGGGGAGCGGGGGGTTTGGAGCAGTTCTTC. Protein sequence: CASSWGAGGLEQFF.

The V and J genes are TRBV4-2 and TRBJ2-7; D is perhaps TRBD2 (6 bases). Per the germline V gene, CDR1 is LGHNA and CDR2 is YNFKEQ. Trimming left V 0 bases short and J 2 bases short, with 11 bases between. This CDR3 has 15 amino acids. The CDR3 protein is CASSQEAGFAYEQYV. CDR3 nucleotides: TGTGCCAGCAGCCAAGAAGCGGGCTTCGCCTACGAGCAGTACGTC.

With regard to this clonotype: A junction end diverges from the germline sequence, so it may reflect a read error. The V and J genes are TRBV4-1 and TRBJ1-6; the D gene is possibly TRBD1 (5 bases). The CDR3 is 16 amino acids. Germline V CDR1 and CDR2: MGHRA, YSYEKL. The CDR3 DNA is TGCGCCAGCACCCAACCGACAGAGTCCTATAATTCACCCCTCCACTTT. The encoded protein is CASTQPTESYNSPLHF.